The T cell receptor beta chain under discussion was sequenced for a study of blood T cell repertoires in COVID-19. Study overall: In each case, the material was cDNA or gDNA derived from T cells, B-cell-depleted T cells, or PBMCs.

The CDR3 contains 15 residues. The V end was cut by 2 bases, the J end by 2 bases, with 10 bases between. Germline CDR1 and CDR2: LNHDA and SQIVND (reference sequence). Only in-frame clones appear in the TCRdb table, and some are missing; sequencing was by immunoSEQ multiplex PCR. The sample yields about 180,000 clones, 75% to 90% seen once. The sample consisted of PBMCs or T cells enriched from blood (not recorded which). The source of this sequence is a man aged 35-49 years who had recovered from COVID-19. V gene TRBV19 combines with J gene TRBJ2-1, with a possible D match to TRBD2 (5 bases). The CDR3 nucleotides read TGTGCCAGTAGTATACCGGGAAGCCCCTACAATGAGCAGTTCTTC. Translating it yields CASSIPGSPYNEQFF.